This passage covers 20 T cell receptor beta chains from one sample sequenced in a study of T cells in Graves' hyperthyroidism and ophthalmopathy. Amplified regions were TCR beta CDR3 sequences from RNA transcripts. HTBI primers were the set used in a first-round RT-PCR of the TCR CDR3. TCRdb analysed the multiplex PCR reads with MiXCR anew, one entry per CDR3 protein. The table lists roughly 260,000 distinct CDR3 sequences, approximately 14% of them singletons. The sequenced sample consisted of blood. Receptors originate from a woman aged 40 to 49 with Graves' hyperthyroidism that later progressed to Graves' ophthalmopathy.

About this clonotype itself: This may stem from a read error, because a much larger clone lies one nucleotide away. This rearrangement joins TRBV6-2 or TRBV6-3 to TRBJ1-5; weak D call: TRBD1 (5 bases). Germline-derived CDR1 and CDR2 are MNHEY and SVGEGT. The CDR3 has 14 amino acids. With 5 bases removed from V and 6 bases from J, the gap between germline ends came to 14 bases. For the CDR3, the DNA is TGTGCCAGCAGTCGGGCAGGGTACCCTCAGCCCCAGCATTTT. Amino acid sequence: CASSRAGYPQPQHF.

This chain connects TRBV2 to TRBJ1-1; possibly TRBD1 for D (5 bases). Germline lookup yields CDR1 SNHLY and CDR2 FYNNEI. The length of the CDR3 is 14 residues. With 4 bases removed from V and 2 bases from J, the gap between germline ends came to 11 bases. CDR3 in amino acids: CASSAGRRNTEAFF. The CDR3 DNA sequence: TGTGCCAGCAGTGCAGGGAGGAGAAACACTGAAGCTTTCTTT.

Ten or more counts support this clonotype. The chain recombines TRBV20-1 with TRBJ2-1; 8 bases are a match to TRBD2. The CDR3 extends over 14 amino acids. Germline-derived CDR1 and CDR2 are DFQATT and SNEGSKA (reference sequence). The trim removed 1 base at V and 5 bases at J, leaving 4 bases unmatched. The CDR3 region has the DNA TGCAGTGCTAGAGCCTGGACTAGCAACAATGAGCAGTTCTTC. This translates into CSARAWTSNNEQFF.

This clonotype was recorded many times. The gene calls are TRBV7-6 and TRBJ2-2; 7 bases agree with TRBD2. Losses at the gene ends were 1 base for V and 2 bases for J; bases not matched to a gene: 4. This CDR3 spans 16 amino acids. Looked up from germline, CDR1 is SGHVS and CDR2 is FNYEAQ. The CDR3 spells CASSLESGVNTGELFF. CDR3 sequence (DNA): TGTGCCAGCAGCTTAGAGAGCGGGGTAAACACCGGGGAGCTGTTTTTT.

The V gene is TRBV28, the J gene TRBJ1-4, with TRBD1 identical over 8 bases. The CDR3 totals 14 residues. CDR1 is MDHEN, CDR2 SYDVKM, per germline. V was pared by 8 bases and J by 8 bases, with 10 bases of the junction left unmatched. CDR3 nucleotide sequence: TGTGCCAGCCGCCTGGACAGGGTCGTCGAAAAACTGTTTTTT. It codes for CASRLDRVVEKLFF.

This clonotype was seen ten or more times. The chain has TRBV5-1 and TRBJ2-5, with TRBD2 matching 9 bases. CDR1 is SGHRS and CDR2 is YFSETQ in the germline V gene. The CDR3 length is 15 residues. Trimming removed 4 bases from V and 4 bases from J; junction bases left unmatched: 8. The CDR3 protein is CASSKAGAGGETQYF. CDR3 coding DNA: TGCGCCAGCAGCAAAGCGGGAGCGGGGGGAGAGACCCAGTACTTC.

This clonotype is labeled as medium-sized. The chain combines TRBV24-1 with TRBJ1-2; 7 bases are a match to TRBD1. The V gene's germline CDR1 is KGHDR and CDR2 SFDVKD. V gave up 10 bases and J gave up 2 bases; unmatched junction bases: 3. The CDR3 totals 12 residues. The CDR3 DNA is TGTGCCACTCAGGGACAGAACTATGGCTACACCTTC. Translating gives CATQGQNYGYTF.

There are many counts of this clonotype. The chain recombines TRBV7-3 with TRBJ2-2; no reliable D call. Trimming took off 5 bases at V and 3 bases at J, with 7 bases between the two ends. The CDR3 is made up of 13 amino acids. Per the germline V gene, CDR1 is SGHTA and CDR2 is FQGTGA. The CDR3 sequence is CASSPDYTGELFF. CDR3 DNA sequence: TGTGCCAGCAGCCCAGACTACACCGGGGAGCTGTTTTTT.

There are many counts of this clonotype. The V and J genes are TRBV6-1 and TRBJ2-3, with TRBD2 matching 8 bases. Germline V lookup: CDR1 MNHNS, CDR2 SASEGT. J gave up 2 bases and V 5 bases, and 9 bases lay outside the gene matches. The CDR3 loop spans 16 amino acids. CDR3 in DNA: TGTGCCAGCAGTCCTCGAGCGGGGGCTTTCACAGATACGCAGTATTTT. Translated: CASSPRAGAFTDTQYF.

This clonotype was seen at least ten times. V gene TRBV20-1 combines with J gene TRBJ2-2; 8 positions match TRBD2. Germline V CDR1 and CDR2: DFQATT, SNEGSKA (reference sequence). CDR3 length: 15 residues. V lost 0 bases, J lost 7 bases, and 7 bases stayed unmatched. Here the CDR3 DNA reads TGCAGTGCTAGAGATCGCGAGCGGGAGCACGGGGAGCTGTTTTTT. Translating it yields CSARDREREHGELFF.

Many counts were recorded for this clonotype. This chain connects TRBV6-1 to TRBJ2-1, with 7 bases identical to TRBD1. Trimming at V came to 6 bases and at J to 2 bases, leaving 13 bases not matched to a gene. The CDR3 extends over 17 amino acids. CDR1 and CDR2 from the germline V gene are MNHNS and SASEGT. For the CDR3, the DNA is TGTGCCAGCAGCACACCGCTGGGACAGTTCGCCTACAATGAGCAGTTCTTC. Its translation: CASSTPLGQFAYNEQFF.

The chain employs TRBV24-1 and TRBJ2-5, with 14 positions matching TRBD2. In germline, CDR1 is KGHDR, CDR2 SFDVKD. Trimming at V came to 3 bases and at J to 5 bases, leaving 4 bases not matched to a gene. This CDR3 region has 16 residues. The CDR3 sequence: CATSDPGLAGVETQYF. CDR3 DNA sequence: TGTGCCACCAGTGATCCGGGACTAGCGGGAGTCGAGACCCAGTACTTC.

The table lists this clonotype with many counts. The chain joins TRBV2 to TRBJ2-5; D remains unclear. In germline, CDR1 is SNHLY, CDR2 FYNNEI. This CDR3 contains 10 residues. The V end was cut by 8 bases, the J end by 4 bases, with 5 bases between. The CDR3 DNA reads TGTGCCAGCTTCGGAGAGACCCAGTACTTC. It encodes CASFGETQYF.

This clonotype was detected only a few times. J is TRBJ1-1 and V is TRBV18, with no clear D. The length of the CDR3 is 11 residues. V was cut by 6 bases and J by 5 bases, with 7 bases left in between. Germline CDR1 is KGHSH and CDR2 is LQKENI. CDR3 DNA: TGTGCCAGCTCCCCCGAGACTGAAGCTTTCTTT. This translates into CASSPETEAFF.

This clonotype was detected ten times or more. V gene TRBV20-1 combines with J gene TRBJ2-1; TRBD2 is a possible D gene (5 bases). V shed 3 bases and J shed 8 bases, with 20 bases lying between them. In germline, CDR1 is DFQATT, CDR2 SNEGSKA (reference sequence). CDR3 length: 15 amino acids. The CDR3 reads CSARPPPEAGDEQFF. The DNA of the CDR3 is TGCAGTGCTAGGCCCCCACCGGAGGCTGGAGATGAGCAGTTCTTC.

At least ten counts were recorded for this clonotype. The chain joins TRBV12-3 or TRBV12-4 to TRBJ1-1; TRBD1 might be the D (6 bases). The V and J ends lost 3 bases and 0 bases respectively, with 8 bases between them. The CDR3 spans 14 residues. The CDR3 loop reads CASSFNRVNTEAFF. The DNA of the CDR3 is TGTGCCAGCAGTTTCAACAGGGTGAACACTGAAGCTTTCTTT.

For this clonotype: Just one base apart from a much larger clone, this may be a read error. The genes are TRBV12-3 or TRBV12-4 and TRBJ2-1; D is uncertain. This CDR3 region has 13 residues. The CDR3 region has the DNA TGTGCCAGCAGTCCCCTGACCCGCGATGAGCACTTCTTC. Translated: CASSPLTRDEHFF.

CDR3 region: CASSSPDRTFTEAFF. CDR3 sequence (DNA): TGTGCCAGCAGTTCCCCGGACCGAACTTTTACTGAAGCTTTCTTT. This chain links TRBV28 with TRBJ1-1; D gene uncertain. The CDR3 consists of 15 residues. V shed 4 bases and J shed 5 bases, with 17 bases lying between them. Germline loops: CDR1 MDHEN, CDR2 SYDVKM.

This clonotype was seen many times. The chain joins TRBV27 to TRBJ2-3; 9 positions agree with TRBD2. Germline trimming cut 4 bases from V and 0 bases from J; bases unmatched to any gene: 14. This CDR3 is 19 amino acids long. Germline V gene lookup returns CDR1 MNHEY and CDR2 SMNVEV (reference sequence). The CDR3 sequence is CASSSRYSGREFSTDTQYF. CDR3 nucleotide sequence: TGTGCCAGCAGTTCCCGCTATAGCGGGAGAGAATTTAGCACAGATACGCAGTATTTT.

This clonotype was seen repeatedly, ten times or more. The gene calls are TRBV10-3 and TRBJ2-7; D perhaps matches TRBD2 (6 bases). Per germline, CDR1 ENHRY and CDR2 SYGVKD. V was trimmed by 6 bases and J by 0 bases, leaving 9 bases between them. The CDR3 length is 13 residues. The CDR3 is CAISRDSSYEQYF. CDR3 nucleotides: TGTGCCATCAGCAGGGACTCCTCCTACGAGCAGTACTTC.